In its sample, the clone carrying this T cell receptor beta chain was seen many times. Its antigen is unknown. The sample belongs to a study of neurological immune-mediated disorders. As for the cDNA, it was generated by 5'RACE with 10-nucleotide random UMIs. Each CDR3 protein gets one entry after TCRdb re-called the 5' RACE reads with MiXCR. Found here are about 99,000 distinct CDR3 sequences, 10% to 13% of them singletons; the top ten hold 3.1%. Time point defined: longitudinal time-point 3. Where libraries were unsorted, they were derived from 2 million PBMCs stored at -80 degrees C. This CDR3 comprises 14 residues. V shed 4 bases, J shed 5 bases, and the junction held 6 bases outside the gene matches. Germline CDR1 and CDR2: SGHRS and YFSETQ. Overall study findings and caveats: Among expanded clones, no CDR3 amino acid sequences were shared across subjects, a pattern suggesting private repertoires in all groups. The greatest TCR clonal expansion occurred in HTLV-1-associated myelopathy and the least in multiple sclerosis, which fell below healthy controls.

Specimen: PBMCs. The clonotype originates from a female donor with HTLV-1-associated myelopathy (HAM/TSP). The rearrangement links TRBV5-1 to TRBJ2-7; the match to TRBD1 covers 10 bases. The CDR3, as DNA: TGCGCCAGCAGCCAAGGACAGGGGGTCCACGAGCAGTACTTC. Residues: CASSQGQGVHEQYF.